The T cell receptor beta chain under discussion was sequenced for a study of cytomegalovirus exposure and HLA in healthy donors. The germline CDR1 and CDR2 sequences are SGHDN and FVKESK. The CDR3 is 15 amino acids. The V gene lost 4 bases and the J gene lost 2 bases, with 15 bases spanning the gap. About this clone itself: Its specificity is not known.

Study findings and constraints: The study put some 150 TCR beta chains on its list as cytomegalovirus-associated. As confirmed in vitro, a few CMV-associated chains were specific for CMV antigens.

Assay: immunoSEQ multiplex PCR; the TCRdb copy retains only in-frame clones and omits some. The sample holds about 120,000 clones, about 92% seen once. Sequences were obtained from PBMCs. The TCR sequence derives from a young woman in good health and CMV-seronegative. The rearrangement uses TRBV14 and TRBJ2-7; tentatively, D is TRBD2 (7 bases). CDR3 DNA: TGTGCCAGCAGCCTTGCGGGGGCTTCCCCCTACGAGCAGTACTTC. Translated, it gives CASSLAGASPYEQYF.